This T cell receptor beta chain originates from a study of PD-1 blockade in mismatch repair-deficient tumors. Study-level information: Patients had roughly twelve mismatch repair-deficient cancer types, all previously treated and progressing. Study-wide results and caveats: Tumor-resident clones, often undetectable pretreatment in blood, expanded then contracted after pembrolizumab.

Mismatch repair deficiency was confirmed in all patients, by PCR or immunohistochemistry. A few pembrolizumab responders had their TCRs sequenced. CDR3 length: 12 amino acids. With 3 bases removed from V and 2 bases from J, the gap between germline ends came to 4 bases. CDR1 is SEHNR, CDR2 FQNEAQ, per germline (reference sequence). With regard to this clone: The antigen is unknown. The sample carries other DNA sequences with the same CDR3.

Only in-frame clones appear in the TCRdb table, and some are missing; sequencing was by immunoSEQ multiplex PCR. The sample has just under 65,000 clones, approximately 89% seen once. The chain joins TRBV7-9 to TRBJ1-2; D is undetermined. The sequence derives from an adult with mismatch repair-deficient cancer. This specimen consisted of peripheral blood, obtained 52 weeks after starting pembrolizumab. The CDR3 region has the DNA TGTGCCAGCAGCTTGGAGAACTATGGCTACACCTTC. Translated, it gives CASSLENYGYTF.